The 4 T cell receptor beta chains listed next were all sequenced from one sample in a study of radiation and T cells in renal cell carcinoma. Time point: baseline pretreatment blood. Stated treatment: 15 Gy SBRT to primary tumor, nephrectomy 4 weeks later. The table came from immunoSEQ multiplex PCR; TCRdb's copy has only in-frame clones and leaves some out. This sample has tens of thousands of clones, with roughly three quarters found just once. Sequenced material: blood, taken from a patient whose treatment included radiotherapy and nephrectomy. These receptors were obtained from a man aged 60 to 75 with renal cell carcinoma.

The chain recombines TRBV6-1 with TRBJ2-5; 7 positions agree with TRBD1. With V trimmed by 6 bases and J by 4 bases, 5 bases remained unmatched. The CDR3 extends over 13 amino acids. Germline V gives CDR1 MNHNS, CDR2 SASEGT. DNA for the CDR3: TGTGCCAGCAGGACAGGGTTTCGAGAGACCCAGTACTTC. It specifies CASRTGFRETQYF.

The V and J genes are TRBV11-2 and TRBJ2-7; 7 nucleotides match TRBD1. CDR1 is SGHAT and CDR2 is FQNNGV in the germline V gene. V lost 5 bases and J lost 3; bases outside the gene matches: 10. The CDR3 runs 15 residues. CDR3 region: CASSPRGLGGYEQYV. The DNA for the CDR3 is TGTGCCAGCAGCCCCAGGGGGTTAGGCGGCTACGAGCAGTACGTC.

The chain has TRBV11-3 and TRBJ1-1; D remains ambiguous. Germline loops: CDR1 SGHNT, CDR2 YENEEA. Between the trimmed V and J ends, which lost 0 bases and 4 bases, there was a span of 9 bases. The CDR3 spans 14 residues. CDR3 DNA sequence: TGTGCCAGCAGCTTAGAGTCAACGGGCACTGAAGCTTTCTTT. Amino acid sequence: CASSLESTGTEAFF.

This chain's CDR3 is CASSLGVGYEQYV. CDR3 sequence (DNA): TGTGCCAGCAGCTTAGGGGTCGGCTACGAGCAGTACGTC. The rearrangement links TRBV7-8 to TRBJ2-7; the D is unclear. Germline CDR1 SGHVS, CDR2 FQNEAQ. Trimming took 1 base from V and 3 from J, leaving 7 bases between them. The CDR3 loop spans 13 amino acids.